The clone carrying this TCR beta chain was recorded a few times. Assay used: immunoSEQ multiplex PCR; TCRdb lists only in-frame clones, some missing. This table has roughly 380,000 clones, around 91% appearing once. This sample was included in a study of blood T cell repertoires in COVID-19. Study as a whole: Acute-phase and convalescent COVID-19 samples originated in the United States, Italy and Spain. In each case, the material was cDNA or gDNA derived from T cells, B-cell-depleted T cells, or PBMCs.

Patients at the Seattle site were enrolled during active infection and followed longitudinally. V lost 3 bases, J lost 5 bases, and 16 bases lay in between. The CDR3 consists of 15 residues. Germline V gene data show CDR1 as MDHEN and CDR2 as SYDVKM. The sequenced sample consisted of peripheral blood. This TCR was recovered from a woman aged 40 to 50 with COVID-19, enrolled during active disease. The V gene is TRBV28, the J gene TRBJ1-1; maybe TRBD1 (5 bases). CDR3 in DNA: TGTGCCAGCAGTTTTAATAAGGGGAGGAGTACTGAAGCTTTCTTT. Translation gives CASSFNKGRSTEAFF. Drawing the rest from reference TRBV28 and TRBJ1-1, the complete variable domain is DVKVTQSSRYLVKRTGEKVFLECVQDMDHENMFWYRQDPGLGLRLIYFSYDVKMKEKGDIPEGYSVSREKKERFSLILESASTNQTSMYLCASSFNKGRSTEAFFGQGTRLTVV.